This TCR beta chain derives from a study of PD-1 blockade in classical Hodgkin lymphoma. In the case of this clone: Antigen: not known.

CDR3 length: 14 amino acids. Trimming pared 6 bases from V and 7 bases from J, leaving 15 bases between. Germline values: CDR1 MNHNY, CDR2 SVGAGI (reference sequence). Profiled with immunoSEQ multiplex PCR; TCRdb holds only in-frame clones, not every one. The sample includes 12,000 to 15,000 clones, about 83% of them seen just once. Broader study findings: Exclusion covered patients beginning nivolumab under 1 year post-ASCT. Complete responders matched newly diagnosed patients in baseline diversity.

Each patient's relapse followed autologous stem cell transplantation, and brentuximab vedotin exposure varied. V usage is TRBV6-6 and J usage is TRBJ1-4, with D maybe TRBD1 (5 bases). This material consisted of peripheral blood mononuclear cells (PBMCs), taken at baseline. The receptor was derived from a human donor with classical Hodgkin lymphoma. The CDR3 DNA sequence: TGTGCCAGCAGCCTCGGGAGGGGAGGTGAAAAACTGTTTTTT. The encoded protein is CASSLGRGGEKLFF.